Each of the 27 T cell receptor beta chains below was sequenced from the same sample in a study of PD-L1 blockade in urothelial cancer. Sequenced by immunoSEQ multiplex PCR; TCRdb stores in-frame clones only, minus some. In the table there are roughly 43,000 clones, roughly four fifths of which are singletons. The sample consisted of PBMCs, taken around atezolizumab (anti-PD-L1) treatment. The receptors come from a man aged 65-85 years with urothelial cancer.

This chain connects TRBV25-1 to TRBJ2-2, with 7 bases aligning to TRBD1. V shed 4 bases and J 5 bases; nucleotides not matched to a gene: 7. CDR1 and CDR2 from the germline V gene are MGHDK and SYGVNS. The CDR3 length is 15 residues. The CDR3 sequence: CASSGQTGSTGELFF. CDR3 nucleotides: TGTGCCAGCAGTGGTCAGACAGGGTCGACCGGGGAGCTGTTTTTT.

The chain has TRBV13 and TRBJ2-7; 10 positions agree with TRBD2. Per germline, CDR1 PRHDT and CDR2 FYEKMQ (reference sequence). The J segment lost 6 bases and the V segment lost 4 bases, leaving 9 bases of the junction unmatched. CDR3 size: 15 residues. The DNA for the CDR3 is TGTGCCAGCAGCTCACCTAGCGGGGGAACAGGCGAGCAGTACTTC. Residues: CASSSPSGGTGEQYF.

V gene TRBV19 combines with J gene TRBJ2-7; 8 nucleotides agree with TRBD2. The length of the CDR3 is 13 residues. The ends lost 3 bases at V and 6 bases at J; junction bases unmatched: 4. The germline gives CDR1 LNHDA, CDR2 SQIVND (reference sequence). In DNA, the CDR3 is TGTGCCAGTAGTATCTTAGCGGGATTCGAGCAGTACTTC. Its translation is CASSILAGFEQYF.

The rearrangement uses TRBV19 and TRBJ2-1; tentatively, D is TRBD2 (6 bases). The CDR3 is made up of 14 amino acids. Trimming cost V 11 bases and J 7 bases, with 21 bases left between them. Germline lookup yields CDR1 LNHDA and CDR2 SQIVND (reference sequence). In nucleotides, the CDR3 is TGTGCCTCGGGTGAAACGGGAGTGGGAAATGAGCAGTTCTTC. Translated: CASGETGVGNEQFF. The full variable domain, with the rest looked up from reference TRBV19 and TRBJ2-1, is DGGITQSPKYLFRKEGQNVTLSCEQNLNHDAMYWYRQDPGQGLRLIYYSQIVNDFQKGDIAEGYSVSREKKESFPLTVTSAQKNPTAFYLCASGETGVGNEQFFGPGTRLTVL.

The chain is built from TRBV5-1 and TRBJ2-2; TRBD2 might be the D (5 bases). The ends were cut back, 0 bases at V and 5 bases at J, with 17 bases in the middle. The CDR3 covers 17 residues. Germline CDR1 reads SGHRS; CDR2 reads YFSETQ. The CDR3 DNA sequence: TGCGCCAGCAGCTTGGCCGCAGGCGGATCGGGAACCGGGGAGCTGTTTTTT. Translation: CASSLAAGGSGTGELFF.

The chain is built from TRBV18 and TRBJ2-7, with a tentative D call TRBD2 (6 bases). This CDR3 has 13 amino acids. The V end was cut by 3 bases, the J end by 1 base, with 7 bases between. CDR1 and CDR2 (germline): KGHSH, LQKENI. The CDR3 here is CASSPGGSYEQYF. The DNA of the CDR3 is TGTGCCAGCTCACCCGGGGGTTCCTACGAGCAGTACTTC.

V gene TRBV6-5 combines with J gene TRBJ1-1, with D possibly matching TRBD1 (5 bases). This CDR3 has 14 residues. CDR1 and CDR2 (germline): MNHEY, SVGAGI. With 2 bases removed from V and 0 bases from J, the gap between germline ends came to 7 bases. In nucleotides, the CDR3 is TGTGCCAGCAGTTACGGGACTCTGAACACTGAAGCTTTCTTT. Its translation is CASSYGTLNTEAFF.

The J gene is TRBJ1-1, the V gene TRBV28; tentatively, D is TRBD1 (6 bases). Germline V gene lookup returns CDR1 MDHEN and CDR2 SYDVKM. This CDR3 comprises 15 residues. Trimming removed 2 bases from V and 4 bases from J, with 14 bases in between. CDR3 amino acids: CASSLSQGTGTEAFF. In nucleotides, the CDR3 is TGTGCCAGCAGTTTAAGCCAGGGGACGGGCACTGAAGCTTTCTTT.

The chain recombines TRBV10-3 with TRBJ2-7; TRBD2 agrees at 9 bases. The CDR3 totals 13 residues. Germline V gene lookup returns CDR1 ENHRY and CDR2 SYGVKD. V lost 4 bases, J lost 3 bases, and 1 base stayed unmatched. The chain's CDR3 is CAISGGGDYEQYF. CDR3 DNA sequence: TGTGCCATCAGTGGCGGGGGGGACTACGAGCAGTACTTC.

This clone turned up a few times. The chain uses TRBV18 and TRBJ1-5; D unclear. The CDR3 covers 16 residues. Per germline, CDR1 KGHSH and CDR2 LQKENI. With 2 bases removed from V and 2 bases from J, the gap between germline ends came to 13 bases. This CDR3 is CASSPAGGGRNQPQHF. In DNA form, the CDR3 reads TGTGCCAGCTCACCAGCGGGAGGTGGGCGCAATCAGCCCCAGCATTTT.

The CDR3 sequence is CASSSQLTGRGYTF. Here the CDR3 DNA reads TGTGCCAGCAGCTCGCAACTGACAGGGCGCGGCTACACCTTC. The chain uses TRBV5-8 and TRBJ1-2; 7 positions agree with TRBD1. With V trimmed by 3 bases and J by 8 bases, 10 bases remained unmatched. The CDR3 contains 14 residues. From germline, CDR1 is SGHTS and CDR2 YDEGEE.

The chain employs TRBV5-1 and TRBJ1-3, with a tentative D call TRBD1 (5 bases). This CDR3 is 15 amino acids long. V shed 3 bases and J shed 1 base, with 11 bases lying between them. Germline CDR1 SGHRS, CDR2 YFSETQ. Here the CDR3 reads CASSWDRESGNTIYF. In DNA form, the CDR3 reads TGCGCCAGCAGCTGGGACCGGGAGTCTGGAAACACCATATATTTT.

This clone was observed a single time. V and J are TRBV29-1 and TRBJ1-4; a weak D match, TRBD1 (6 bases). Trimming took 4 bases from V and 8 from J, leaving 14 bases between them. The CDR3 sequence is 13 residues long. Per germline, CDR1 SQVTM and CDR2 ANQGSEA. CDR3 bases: TGCAGCGTTGCCTTCGACAGGAGGGAAAAACTGTTTTTT. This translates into CSVAFDRREKLFF. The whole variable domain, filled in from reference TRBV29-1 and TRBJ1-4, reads SAVISQKPSRDICQRGTSLTIQCQVDSQVTMMFWYRQQPGQSLTLIATANQGSEATYESGFVIDKFPISRPNLTFSTLTVSNMSPEDSSIYLCSVAFDRREKLFFGSGTQLSVL.

CDR3 in DNA: TGTGCCAGCAGCCCGGACTCAGGTCAGCCCCAGCATTTT. It yields the protein CASSPDSGQPQHF. The chain uses TRBV5-6 and TRBJ1-5; D gene unclear. The germline V gene encodes CDR1 SGHDT and CDR2 YYEEEE. The CDR3 runs to 13 residues. V lost 4 bases and J 6 bases, leaving 11 bases between the germline ends.

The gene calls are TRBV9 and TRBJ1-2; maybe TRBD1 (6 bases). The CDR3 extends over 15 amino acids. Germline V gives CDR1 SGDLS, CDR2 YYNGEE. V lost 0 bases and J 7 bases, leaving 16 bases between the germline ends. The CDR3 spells CASSVATGLDGGYTF. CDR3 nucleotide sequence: TGTGCCAGCAGCGTAGCTACAGGGTTGGATGGTGGCTACACCTTC. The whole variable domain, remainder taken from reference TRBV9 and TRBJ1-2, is DSGVTQTPKHLITATGQRVTLRCSPRSGDLSVYWYQQSLDQGLQFLIQYYNGEERAKGNILERFSAQQFPDLHSELNLSSLELGDSALYFCASSVATGLDGGYTFGSGTRLTVV.

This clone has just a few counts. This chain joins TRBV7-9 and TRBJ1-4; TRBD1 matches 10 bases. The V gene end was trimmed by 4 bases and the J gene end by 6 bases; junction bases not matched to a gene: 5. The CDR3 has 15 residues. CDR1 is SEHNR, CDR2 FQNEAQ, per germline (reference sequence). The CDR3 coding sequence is TGTGCCAGCAGCTGGGGGACAGGGGCCTATGAAAAACTGTTTTTT. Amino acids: CASSWGTGAYEKLFF.

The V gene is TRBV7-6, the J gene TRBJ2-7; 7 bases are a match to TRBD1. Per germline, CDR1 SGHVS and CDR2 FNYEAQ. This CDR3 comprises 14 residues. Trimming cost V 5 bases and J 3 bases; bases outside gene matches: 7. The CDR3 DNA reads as TGTGCCAGCAGCCACCCGGGACAGAACTACGAGCAGTACTTC. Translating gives CASSHPGQNYEQYF. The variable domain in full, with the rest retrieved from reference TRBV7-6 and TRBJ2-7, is GAGVSQSPRYKVTKRGQDVALRCDPISGHVSLYWYRQALGQGPEFLTYFNYEAQQDKSGLPNDRFSAERPEGSISTLTIQRTEQRDSAMYRCASSHPGQNYEQYFGPGTRLTVT.

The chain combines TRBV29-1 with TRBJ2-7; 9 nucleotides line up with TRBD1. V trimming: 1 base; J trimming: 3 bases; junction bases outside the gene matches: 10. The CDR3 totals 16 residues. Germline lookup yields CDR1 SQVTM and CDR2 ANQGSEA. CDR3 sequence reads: CSVEALAGTGLYEQYF. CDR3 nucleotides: TGCAGCGTTGAAGCCCTGGCGGGGACAGGGCTCTACGAGCAGTACTTC.

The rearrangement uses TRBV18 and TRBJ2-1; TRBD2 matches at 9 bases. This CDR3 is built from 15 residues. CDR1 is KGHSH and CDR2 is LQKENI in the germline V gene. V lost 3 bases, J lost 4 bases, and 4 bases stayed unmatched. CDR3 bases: TGTGCCAGCTCACCGGGTAGCGGGAGTTACAATGAGCAGTTCTTC. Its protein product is CASSPGSGSYNEQFF.

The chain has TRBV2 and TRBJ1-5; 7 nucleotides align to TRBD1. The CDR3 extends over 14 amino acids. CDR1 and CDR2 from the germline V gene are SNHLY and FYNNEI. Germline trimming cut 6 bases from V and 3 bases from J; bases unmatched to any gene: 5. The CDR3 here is CASRGDRPNQPQHF. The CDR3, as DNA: TGTGCCAGCAGGGGGGACAGACCCAATCAGCCCCAGCATTTT.

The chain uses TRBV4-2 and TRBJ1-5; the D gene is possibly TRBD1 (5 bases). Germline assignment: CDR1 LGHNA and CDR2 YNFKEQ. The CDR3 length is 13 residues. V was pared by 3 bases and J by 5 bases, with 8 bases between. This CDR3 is CASSQTGDQPQHF. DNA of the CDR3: TGTGCCAGCAGCCAGACGGGGGATCAGCCCCAGCATTTT.

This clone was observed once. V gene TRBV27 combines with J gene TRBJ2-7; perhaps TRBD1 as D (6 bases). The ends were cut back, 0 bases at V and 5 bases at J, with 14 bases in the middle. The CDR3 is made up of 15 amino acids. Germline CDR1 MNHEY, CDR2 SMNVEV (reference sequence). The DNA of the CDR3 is TGTGCCAGCAGTTTATCGCGTCAGGGGAGCCACGAGCAGTACTTC. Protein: CASSLSRQGSHEQYF.

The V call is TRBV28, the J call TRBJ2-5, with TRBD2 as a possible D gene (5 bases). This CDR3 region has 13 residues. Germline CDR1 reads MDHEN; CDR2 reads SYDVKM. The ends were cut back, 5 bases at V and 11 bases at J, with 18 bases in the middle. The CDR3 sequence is CASSPPYVGVQYF. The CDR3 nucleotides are TGTGCCAGCAGTCCACCTTATGTCGGGGTTCAGTACTTC.

The CDR3 is CASSLMWTSGGREQYF. The CDR3 DNA sequence: TGCGCCAGCAGCCTTATGTGGACTAGCGGGGGACGCGAGCAGTACTTC. The V and J genes are TRBV4-3 and TRBJ2-7; TRBD2 matches 13 bases. Germline V gene data show CDR1 as LGHNA and CDR2 as YSLEER. The V and J ends lost 4 bases and 6 bases, in that order; junction bases with no gene match: 9. This CDR3 has 16 amino acids.

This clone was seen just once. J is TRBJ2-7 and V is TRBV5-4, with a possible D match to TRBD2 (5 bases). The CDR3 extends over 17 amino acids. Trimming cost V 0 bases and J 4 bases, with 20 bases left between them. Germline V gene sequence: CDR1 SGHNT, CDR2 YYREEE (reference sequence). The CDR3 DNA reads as TGTGCCAGCAGCTTGGGGGTGTGGAGGTCGGATGGGTACGAGCAGTACTTC. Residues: CASSLGVWRSDGYEQYF.

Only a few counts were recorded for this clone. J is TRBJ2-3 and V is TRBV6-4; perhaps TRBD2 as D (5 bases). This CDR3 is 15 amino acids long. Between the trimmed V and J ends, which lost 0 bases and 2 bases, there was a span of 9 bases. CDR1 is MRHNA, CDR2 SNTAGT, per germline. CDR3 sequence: CASSDSGSPTDTQYF. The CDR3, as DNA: TGTGCCAGCAGTGACTCTGGGAGCCCCACAGATACGCAGTATTTT.

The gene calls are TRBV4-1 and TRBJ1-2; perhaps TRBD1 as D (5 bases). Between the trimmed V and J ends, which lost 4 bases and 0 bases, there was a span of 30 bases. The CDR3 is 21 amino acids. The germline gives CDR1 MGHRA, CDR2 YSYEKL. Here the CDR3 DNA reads TGCGCCAGCAGCCTGCTTAAGGGGAGGTCCCGGCTCCTTTCATCTAACTATGGCTACACCTTC. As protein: CASSLLKGRSRLLSSNYGYTF.